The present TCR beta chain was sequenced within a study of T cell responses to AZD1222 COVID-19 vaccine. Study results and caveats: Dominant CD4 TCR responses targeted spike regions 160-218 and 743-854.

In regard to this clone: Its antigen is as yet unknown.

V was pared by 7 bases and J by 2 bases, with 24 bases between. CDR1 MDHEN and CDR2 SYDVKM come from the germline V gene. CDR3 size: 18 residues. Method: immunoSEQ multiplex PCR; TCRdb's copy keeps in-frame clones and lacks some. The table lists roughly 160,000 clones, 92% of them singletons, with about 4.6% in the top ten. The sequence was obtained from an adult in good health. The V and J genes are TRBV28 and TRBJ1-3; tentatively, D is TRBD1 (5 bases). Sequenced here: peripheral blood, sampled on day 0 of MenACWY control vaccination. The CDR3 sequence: CASTTAGPRVGPGNTIYF. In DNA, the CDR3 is TGTGCCAGCACCACCGCCGGCCCCAGGGTAGGCCCTGGAAACACCATATATTTT.